This T cell receptor (beta chain) emerged from a study of OX40 agonist ivuxolimab in advanced cancers. As for the study in general: Patients got intravenous ivuxolimab at 0.01 to 10 mg/kg every 2 weeks. The study's findings and limits: There were, on average, more expanded clones in CD8+ T cells than in CD4+.

Germline lookup yields CDR1 ENHRY and CDR2 SYGVKD. CDR3 length equals 12 residues. V gave up 10 bases and J gave up 5 bases, with 15 bases separating them. Concerning this clone: Its antigen is unidentified.

The repertoire was sequenced with immunoSEQ multiplex PCR; TCRdb's copy has only in-frame clones and lacks some. The sample lists some 100,000 clones, about four fifths seen once, with around 5% in the top ten. This clonotype was obtained from an adult with an advanced solid tumor such as melanoma, head and neck, liver or kidney cancer. Sequencing was performed on CD4+ or CD8+ T cells sorted from blood, taken in a trial of the OX40 agonist ivuxolimab. The chain combines TRBV10-3 with TRBJ2-7; a possible D gene is TRBD1 (5 bases). The CDR3 here is CATNPGSHEQYF. The CDR3 DNA reads as TGTGCCACCAATCCAGGGTCCCACGAGCAGTACTTC.